A single sample gave rise to the 30 T cell receptor beta chains below, sequenced in a study of neurological immune-mediated disorders. TCRdb called the 5' RACE reads again in MiXCR, with one record for every CDR3 protein. The sample records tens of thousands of distinct CDR3 sequences, 3% to 3.5% being singletons. Input material: PBMCs. The receptors derive from a man in his forties or fifties with multiple sclerosis.

This clonotype occurred many times. CDR3 in DNA: TGTGCCACCAGCAGAGTGGGACAGTCAGAGACCCAGTACTTC. Its translation is CATSRVGQSETQYF. The chain uses TRBV15 and TRBJ2-5; 7 nucleotides match TRBD1. V lost 1 base, J lost 4 bases, and 3 bases stayed unmatched. The CDR3 spans 14 residues. Germline-derived CDR1 and CDR2 are LNHNV and YYDKDF (reference sequence).

This clonotype was recorded many times. This chain links TRBV28 with TRBJ2-7, with TRBD1 matching over 8 bases. Trimming cost V 3 bases and J 7 bases; bases outside gene matches: 8. Germline V gives CDR1 MDHEN, CDR2 SYDVKM. CDR3 length: 14 residues. The CDR3 spells CASSLWTGKYEQYF. The CDR3 DNA reads as TGTGCCAGCAGTTTGTGGACAGGGAAGTATGAGCAGTACTTC.

This clonotype showed up many times. The chain is built from TRBV5-5 and TRBJ2-2, with 7 bases lining up with TRBD1. The junction had 6 bases not matched to a gene; V was cut back by 7 bases and J by 3 bases. CDR1 is SGHKS, CDR2 YYEKEE, per germline (reference sequence). The CDR3 runs to 14 residues. This CDR3 reads CASGRQGDTGELFF. The CDR3 DNA follows: TGTGCCAGCGGGCGGCAGGGGGACACCGGGGAGCTGTTTTTT.

To note about this clonotype: A read error may account for a junction end that differs from germline. The chain is built from TRBV28 and TRBJ2-4; the D gene could be TRBD1 or TRBD2 (5 bases each). Germline V lookup: CDR1 MDHEN, CDR2 SYDVKM. This CDR3 is built from 16 residues. The CDR3 sequence: CVSSFGSGLAKKIQYF. DNA for the CDR3: TGTGTCAGCAGTTTCGGATCGGGGCTCGCCAAAAAAATTCAGTACTTC.

This clonotype was picked up many times. The genes are TRBV9 and TRBJ2-7; perhaps TRBD1 as D (6 bases). The germline CDR1 and CDR2 sequences are SGDLS and YYNGEE. The CDR3 runs 14 residues. Trimming shortened V by 4 bases and J by 6 bases, and 17 bases separated the two germline ends. The CDR3, as DNA: TGTGCCAGCAGCTTCTGCAACAGGGTGCCCGAGCAGTACTTC. Encoded protein: CASSFCNRVPEQYF.

This clonotype was seen ten or more times. V and J are TRBV18 and TRBJ1-5, with D possibly matching TRBD1 (5 bases). The germline V and J ends were trimmed by 0 bases and 2 bases, with 11 bases remaining between them. Looked up from germline, CDR1 is KGHSH and CDR2 is LQKENI. This CDR3 comprises 16 residues. CDR3 amino acids: CASSPPSGGGNQPQHF. CDR3 nucleotide sequence: TGTGCCAGCTCACCACCTTCGGGGGGAGGCAATCAGCCCCAGCATTTT.

This clonotype was detected ten times or more. The gene calls are TRBV12-3 or TRBV12-4 and TRBJ2-2; no clear D. Between the trimmed V and J ends, which lost 6 bases and 7 bases, there was a span of 9 bases. The CDR3 is made up of 12 amino acids. CDR3 in amino acids: CASSLLNGELFF. The CDR3 DNA reads TGTGCCAGCAGCCTATTAAACGGGGAGCTGTTTTTT.

This clonotype was counted at least ten times. This chain joins TRBV20-1 and TRBJ2-3; tentatively, D is TRBD2 (6 bases). CDR3 length equals 17 residues. Germline loops: CDR1 DFQATT, CDR2 SNEGSKA (reference sequence). V lost 5 bases, J lost 3 bases, and 24 bases lay in between. The CDR3 DNA follows: TGCAGTGCTTCACTCCCGCGACTAGGCACGGCTACAGATACGCAGTATTTT. Translated, it gives CSASLPRLGTATDTQYF.

Ten or more counts support this clonotype. The V call is TRBV3-1, the J call TRBJ2-1, with 10 bases matching TRBD2. V was clipped by 7 bases and J by 0 bases; unmatched bases: 9. This CDR3 contains 17 residues. CDR1 and CDR2 from the germline V gene are LGHDT and YNNKEL (reference sequence). CDR3 protein: CASTGGLADISYNEQFF. The CDR3 nucleotides read TGTGCCAGCACCGGTGGACTAGCGGATATCTCCTACAATGAGCAGTTCTTC.

This clonotype was found many times. V usage is TRBV5-1 and J usage is TRBJ1-5; TRBD1 aligns across 7 bases. With 3 bases clipped from V and 3 bases from J, the junction kept 3 bases outside the gene matches. The CDR3 runs 14 residues. Germline loops: CDR1 SGHRS, CDR2 YFSETQ. In DNA, the CDR3 is TGCGCCAGCAGCTCAGGACAGGACAATCAGCCCCAGCATTTT. Translated, it gives CASSSGQDNQPQHF. Complete variable domain (other parts from reference TRBV5-1 and TRBJ1-5): KAGVTQTPRYLIKTRGQQVTLSCSPISGHRSVSWYQQTPGQGLQFLFEYFSETQRNKGNFPGRFSGRQFSNSRSEMNVSTLELGDSALYLCASSSGQDNQPQHFGDGTRLSIL.

This clonotype was picked up many times. This chain joins TRBV9 and TRBJ1-5; TRBD1 agrees at 7 bases. The CDR3 length is 15 residues. The V gene end was trimmed by 3 bases and the J gene end by 0 bases; junction bases not matched to a gene: 3. Germline CDR1 and CDR2: SGDLS and YYNGEE. The CDR3 sequence is CASSEQGFSNQPQHF. CDR3 sequence (DNA): TGTGCCAGCAGCGAACAGGGGTTTAGCAATCAGCCCCAGCATTTT. Full variable domain (missing parts from reference TRBV9 and TRBJ1-5): DSGVTQTPKHLITATGQRVTLRCSPRSGDLSVYWYQQSLDQGLQFLIQYYNGEERAKGNILERFSAQQFPDLHSELNLSSLELGDSALYFCASSEQGFSNQPQHFGDGTRLSIL.

This clonotype was seen many times. The chain recombines TRBV7-9 with TRBJ1-4; 10 positions match TRBD1. This CDR3 spans 17 amino acids. J gave up 3 bases and V 5 bases, and 9 bases lay outside the gene matches. Germline CDR1 SEHNR, CDR2 FQNEAQ (reference sequence). The CDR3 DNA sequence: TGTGCCAGCAGCCCGGGACAGGGGAGAAGGTCTAATGAAAAACTGTTTTTT. Amino acid sequence: CASSPGQGRRSNEKLFF.

This clonotype was counted many times. The rearrangement uses TRBV7-2 and TRBJ2-7; D possibly uses TRBD1 or TRBD2 (6 bases each). The germline gives CDR1 SGHTA, CDR2 FQGNSA. V lost 4 bases, J lost 2 bases, and 21 bases lay in between. The CDR3 contains 17 residues. The CDR3 DNA follows: TGTGCCAGCAGCTCAAGGGGGGTGGGACCGCAAGCCTACGAGCAGTACTTC. This translates into CASSSRGVGPQAYEQYF.

This clonotype was found a few times. Compared with germline, one end of the junction differs, possibly owing to a read error. This CDR3 is CASSLIGPDQPQNF. For the CDR3, the DNA is TGTGCCAGCAGCTTAATAGGGCCCGATCAGCCCCAGAATTTT. This rearrangement joins TRBV7-6 to TRBJ1-5; D gene ambiguous. The CDR3 has 14 amino acids. Looked up from germline, CDR1 is SGHVS and CDR2 is FNYEAQ.

This clonotype occurred many times. The V gene is TRBV6-6, the J gene TRBJ2-7; D gene unclear. Germline CDR1 MNHNY, CDR2 SVGAGI (reference sequence). The germline V and J ends were trimmed by 6 bases and 7 bases, with 16 bases remaining between them. CDR3 size: 13 residues. As DNA, the CDR3 is TGTGCCAGCAGCCTCTATAGCCTTAGAGAGCAGTACTTC. Protein sequence: CASSLYSLREQYF.

This clonotype occurred many times. This chain joins TRBV7-3 and TRBJ2-6, with a possible D match to TRBD2 (5 bases). The CDR3 is made up of 18 amino acids. Looked up from germline, CDR1 is SGHTA and CDR2 is FQGTGA. Trimming stripped 5 bases from V and 0 bases from J, with 17 bases between. CDR3 in amino acids: CASSVGPSEGSGANVLTF. CDR3 DNA sequence: TGTGCCAGCAGCGTAGGCCCCTCTGAGGGCTCTGGGGCCAACGTCCTGACTTTC.

The table lists this clonotype with many counts. This chain uses TRBV12-3 or TRBV12-4 with TRBJ2-7; 8 bases line up with TRBD2. The CDR3 spans 14 residues. V lost 2 bases and J lost 5; bases outside the gene matches: 5. This CDR3 is CASSLFAGGNEQYF. The CDR3 nucleotides read TGTGCCAGCAGTTTATTCGCGGGGGGCAACGAGCAGTACTTC.

The V gene is TRBV25-1, the J gene TRBJ2-3; 8 positions match TRBD2. The ends lost 4 bases at V and 0 bases at J; junction bases unmatched: 3. The germline CDR1 and CDR2 sequences are MGHDK and SYGVNS. This CDR3 region has 15 residues. CDR3 DNA sequence: TGTGCCAGCAGTGTACTAGCGGCTAGCACAGATACGCAGTATTTT. This encodes CASSVLAASTDTQYF.

At least ten counts were recorded for this clonotype. The V call is TRBV6-1, the J call TRBJ2-3; 10 nucleotides align to TRBD2. This CDR3 is 14 amino acids long. The J segment lost 9 bases and the V segment lost 7 bases, leaving 10 bases of the junction unmatched. Per the germline V gene, CDR1 is MNHNS and CDR2 is SASEGT. The CDR3 loop reads CASIPAGTSDTQYF. The CDR3 DNA sequence: TGTGCCAGCATCCCGGCCGGGACTAGCGACACGCAGTATTTT.

This clonotype was counted many times. CDR3 residues: CSAPPTGQVGYGYTF. The CDR3 DNA reads as TGCAGTGCTCCTCCGACAGGTCAGGTCGGCTATGGCTACACCTTC. The chain recombines TRBV20-1 with TRBJ1-2; weak D call: TRBD1 (6 bases). V dropped 5 bases and J dropped 4 bases, with 20 bases sitting between them. The germline gives CDR1 DFQATT, CDR2 SNEGSKA (reference sequence). The CDR3 length is 15 residues.

The sample holds many counts of this clonotype. An end of the junction differs from the germline gene, which may be a read error. The genes are TRBV7-7 and TRBJ2-2; D is uncertain. Germline CDR1 and CDR2: SSHAT and FNYEAQ (reference sequence). The CDR3 has 16 residues. This CDR3 reads CASSQLGGRNTGELFF. The CDR3 bases are TGTGCTAGCAGCCAGCTCGGTGGCAGGAACACCGGGGAGCTGTTTTTT.

A few counts support this clonotype. This may be a read error: a much more frequent sequence differs by one nucleotide. V is TRBV9 and J is TRBJ2-2; D gene unclear. CDR3 size: 13 residues. Trimming shortened V by 1 base and J by 7 bases, and 8 bases separated the two germline ends. Germline assignment: CDR1 SGDLS and CDR2 YYNGEE. CDR3 DNA sequence: TGTGCCAGCAGCGTATTAAAGGGCGGGGAGCTGTTTTTT. Protein sequence: CASSVLKGGELFF. Looking up the rest from reference TRBV9 and TRBJ2-2 gives the full variable domain: DSGVTQTPKHLITATGQRVTLRCSPRSGDLSVYWYQQSLDQGLQFLIQYYNGEERAKGNILERFSAQQFPDLHSELNLSSLELGDSALYFCASSVLKGGELFFGEGSRLTVL.

This clonotype was found many times. This rearrangement joins TRBV10-3 to TRBJ1-2; TRBD1 agrees at 8 bases. CDR1 and CDR2 (germline): ENHRY, SYGVKD. The CDR3 contains 14 residues. Trimming took 0 bases from V and 6 from J; bases not matched to a gene: 3. CDR3 nucleotides: TGTGCCATCAGTGAGTCCCCGGGACAGGATGGCTACACCTTC. This translates into CAISESPGQDGYTF.

This clonotype was observed many times. The gene calls are TRBV7-9 and TRBJ2-7; D possibly corresponds to TRBD2 (7 bases). Between the trimmed V and J ends, which lost 6 bases and 0 bases, there was a span of 15 bases. CDR1 is SEHNR, CDR2 FQNEAQ, per germline (reference sequence). This CDR3 is built from 15 residues. The CDR3 protein is CASSWGGRSSYEQYF. The CDR3 DNA follows: TGTGCCAGCAGTTGGGGGGGGCGAAGCTCCTACGAGCAGTACTTC.

This clonotype was detected many times. The chain links TRBV12-3 or TRBV12-4 to TRBJ1-2, with D hard to call. Trimming took 1 base from V and 0 from J, leaving 6 bases between them. The CDR3 runs 14 residues. The CDR3 reads CASSLGTTNYGYTF. CDR3 in DNA: TGTGCCAGCAGTTTAGGTACGACTAACTATGGCTACACCTTC.

This clonotype was recorded at least ten times. The rearrangement uses TRBV6-6 and TRBJ2-7; TRBD1 aligns across 7 bases. Germline-derived CDR1 and CDR2 are MNHNY and SVGAGI (reference sequence). Losses at the gene ends were 5 bases for V and 7 bases for J; bases not matched to a gene: 11. The CDR3 consists of 14 residues. CDR3 amino acids: CASSISGQPIEQYF. CDR3 DNA: TGTGCCAGCAGTATTTCGGGACAGCCTATTGAGCAGTACTTC.

This clonotype was recorded at least ten times. The genes are TRBV6-6 and TRBJ1-3; 7 nucleotides line up with TRBD1. Germline V CDR1 and CDR2: MNHNY, SVGAGI (reference sequence). The CDR3 totals 16 residues. V lost 2 bases and J lost 3; bases outside the gene matches: 7. The CDR3 here is CASSYGRRGFGNTIYF. CDR3 DNA: TGTGCCAGCAGTTACGGGCGCAGGGGGTTTGGAAACACCATATATTTT.

This clonotype has at least ten counts. This chain links TRBV18 with TRBJ1-4, with D uncertain. This CDR3 spans 15 amino acids. The germline CDR1 and CDR2 sequences are KGHSH and LQKENI. Trimming cost V 0 bases and J 8 bases, with 13 bases left between them. The chain's CDR3 is CASSPPMTSREKLFF. For the CDR3, the DNA is TGTGCCAGCTCACCACCTATGACCTCGCGGGAAAAACTGTTTTTT.

This clonotype was counted at least ten times. J is TRBJ1-3 and V is TRBV5-1, with D unresolved. Germline lookup yields CDR1 SGHRS and CDR2 YFSETQ. The CDR3 is 14 residues long. V dropped 0 bases and J dropped 6 bases, with 10 bases sitting between them. Here the CDR3 reads CASSLEGFENTIYF. Written as DNA, the CDR3 is TGCGCCAGCAGCTTGGAGGGATTTGAAAACACCATATATTTT. The full variable domain, its missing parts supplied by reference TRBV5-1 and TRBJ1-3, is KAGVTQTPRYLIKTRGQQVTLSCSPISGHRSVSWYQQTPGQGLQFLFEYFSETQRNKGNFPGRFSGRQFSNSRSEMNVSTLELGDSALYLCASSLEGFENTIYFGEGSWLTVV.

This CDR3 reads CASSLARGYEKLFF. The CDR3, as DNA: TGTGCCAGCAGTTTAGCCAGGGGGTACGAAAAACTGTTTTTT. The rearrangement links TRBV12-3 or TRBV12-4 to TRBJ1-4, with 7 bases identical to TRBD1. With V trimmed by 0 bases and J by 8 bases, 3 bases remained unmatched. The CDR3 has 14 residues.